The next 21 T cell receptor beta chains were all read from a single sample in a study of shared clonotypes between healthy human individuals (dated by TCRdb to between 2020 and 2021). CD8 naive samples were obtained by positive selection for CCR7 among CD45RO-negative cells, yielding a CD45RA+CCR7+ population from which TemRA cells were excluded. The protocol used for the library was the immunoSEQ multiplex PCR assay. The source is immuneACCESS, and TCRdb retained only in-frame sequences with V and J called. Part of the clones is not carried over; for the studies checked, unresolved V genes explain less than half of this, and the remainder is unexplained. Within this sample are fewer than 850,000 clones, with about 96% of them counted one time only. The ten most abundant clones make up roughly 0.23% of the sample. The specimen sequenced was naive CD8+ T cells sorted from blood. What this sample's cell subset or site label stands for: CD45RA+CCR7+. The receptors originated from a man aged 30 to 45 in good health.

This CDR3 reads CASSEDPGLAVRTDTQYF. The DNA for the CDR3 is TGTGCCAGCAGTGAAGACCCGGGACTAGCGGTTCGCACAGATACGCAGTATTTT. This chain links TRBV6-1 with TRBJ2-3, with TRBD2 matching 11 bases. Looked up from germline, CDR1 is MNHNS and CDR2 is SASEGT. V shed 1 base and J 1 base; nucleotides not matched to a gene: 7. This CDR3 has 18 amino acids.

The chain has TRBV4-1 and TRBJ2-7; D is perhaps TRBD2 (5 bases). The CDR3 is made up of 15 amino acids. The V gene lost 4 bases and the J gene lost 2 bases, with 15 bases spanning the gap. Germline CDR1 reads MGHRA; CDR2 reads YSYEKL. CDR3 coding DNA: TGCGCCAGCAGCCCTTCCCCCGGGGAAACCTACGAGCAGTACTTC. Translated, it gives CASSPSPGETYEQYF.

The chain is built from TRBV9 and TRBJ1-1; D is unresolved. Looked up from germline, CDR1 is SGDLS and CDR2 is YYNGEE. Deletions cut 1 base from V and 0 bases from J, with 10 bases between. CDR3 size: 15 residues. The DNA of the CDR3 is TGTGCCAGCAGCGTATACAGCGCAATGAACACTGAAGCTTTCTTT. It encodes CASSVYSAMNTEAFF.

This rearrangement joins TRBV10-2 to TRBJ2-1; 11 nucleotides align to TRBD1. Looked up from germline, CDR1 is WSHSY and CDR2 is SAAADI. The CDR3 runs to 17 residues. The ends lost 2 bases at V and 0 bases at J; junction bases unmatched: 3. DNA for the CDR3: TGCGCCAGCAGTGAGGGGACAGGGGGACGCTCCTACAATGAGCAGTTCTTC. Its translation: CASSEGTGGRSYNEQFF.

The V gene is TRBV4-1, the J gene TRBJ1-4, with D possibly being TRBD1 (5 bases). This CDR3 spans 15 amino acids. Germline V CDR1 and CDR2: MGHRA, YSYEKL. Trimming removed 1 base from V and 8 bases from J, with 14 bases in between. CDR3 sequence (DNA): TGCGCCAGCAGCCAAGGGTTACAGGTACCCGAAAAACTGTTTTTT. Protein product: CASSQGLQVPEKLFF.

Remarks on this clone: This may be a read error: a much more frequent sequence differs by one nucleotide. This chain's CDR3 is CASSSWTSGSYEQYF. Written as DNA, the CDR3 is TGTGCCAGCAGTTCCTGGACTAGCGGGAGTTACGAGCAGTACTTC. The gene calls are TRBV27 and TRBJ2-7; 13 bases align to TRBD2. This CDR3 contains 15 residues. With V trimmed by 4 bases and J by 4 bases, 4 bases remained unmatched. The germline CDR1 and CDR2 sequences are MNHEY and SMNVEV (reference sequence).

The V and J genes are TRBV7-9 and TRBJ2-7; tentatively, D is TRBD1 (7 bases). The CDR3 is 17 amino acids. Germline V lookup: CDR1 SEHNR, CDR2 FQNEAQ (reference sequence). The V gene lost 5 bases and the J gene lost 1 base, with 21 bases spanning the gap. The CDR3 region has the DNA TGTGCCAGCAGCCTTACTTCCAGGGGGGTCGTGTCCTACGAGCAGTACTTC. Translation gives CASSLTSRGVVSYEQYF.

This sequence joins TRBV13 and TRBJ2-7; D assignment may be TRBD1 or TRBD2 (6 bases each). Per the germline V gene, CDR1 is PRHDT and CDR2 is FYEKMQ (reference sequence). Trimming took off 2 bases at V and 2 bases at J, with 13 bases between the two ends. CDR3 length equals 15 residues. The CDR3 nucleotides read TGTGCCAGCAGCTTATCGGAGGGGGTAACCTACGAGCAGTACTTC. Translated: CASSLSEGVTYEQYF.

This clone has a single count. The chain combines TRBV29-1 with TRBJ1-2, with D unclear. Germline assignment: CDR1 SQVTM and CDR2 ANQGSEA. The CDR3 totals 13 residues. V was clipped by 4 bases and J by 0 bases, with 9 bases between them. CDR3 DNA sequence: TGCAGCGTTGCGAGCAGCACTAACTATGGCTACACCTTC. Its protein is CSVASSTNYGYTF.

The V gene is TRBV9, the J gene TRBJ2-7; TRBD2 might be the D (6 bases). V was shortened by 2 bases and J by 3 bases, with 12 bases between the two germline ends. This CDR3 has 14 residues. Germline CDR1 reads SGDLS; CDR2 reads YYNGEE. The CDR3 spells CASSVGDWNYEQYF. The CDR3 DNA sequence: TGTGCCAGCAGCGTTGGGGACTGGAACTACGAGCAGTACTTC.

This clone was detected once. V gene TRBV7-2 combines with J gene TRBJ2-2, with D hard to call. Between the trimmed V and J ends, which lost 3 bases and 8 bases, there was a span of 4 bases. The CDR3 has 11 residues. From germline, CDR1 is SGHTA and CDR2 FQGNSA. CDR3 loop: CASSFQGELFF. CDR3 DNA: TGTGCCAGCAGCTTCCAAGGGGAGCTGTTTTTT.

The chain joins TRBV2 to TRBJ2-1; D possibly matches TRBD1 or TRBD2 (5 bases each). Trimming cost V 6 bases and J 7 bases, with 22 bases left between them. The germline V gene encodes CDR1 SNHLY and CDR2 FYNNEI. This CDR3 is 16 amino acids long. The CDR3 sequence is CASRRIAGTGENEQFF. As DNA, the CDR3 is TGTGCCAGCAGGAGGATCGCCGGGACGGGTGAAAATGAGCAGTTCTTC. The variable domain in full, completed from reference TRBV2 and TRBJ2-1, reads EPEVTQTPSHQVTQMGQEVILRCVPISNHLYFYWYRQILGQKVEFLVSFYNNEISEKSEIFDDQFSVERPDGSNFTLKIRSTKLEDSAMYFCASRRIAGTGENEQFFGPGTRLTVL.

V gene TRBV27 combines with J gene TRBJ2-7; no clear D. Per the germline V gene, CDR1 is MNHEY and CDR2 is SMNVEV (reference sequence). Between the trimmed V and J ends, which lost 3 bases and 2 bases, there was a span of 8 bases. The CDR3 runs to 13 residues. CDR3 sequence reads: CASSLLPPYEQYF. DNA for the CDR3: TGTGCCAGCAGTTTGCTGCCACCCTACGAGCAGTACTTC.

V gene TRBV13 combines with J gene TRBJ1-2; D remains ambiguous. CDR1 and CDR2 (germline): PRHDT, FYEKMQ (reference sequence). Deletions cut 1 base from V and 0 bases from J, with 9 bases between. The CDR3 length is 15 residues. CDR3 DNA: TGTGCCAGCAGCTTAGCCCAGGACGCTAACTATGGCTACACCTTC. Amino acid sequence: CASSLAQDANYGYTF.

This clone was seen just once. CDR3 amino acids: CASSPPESGSSTDTQYF. CDR3 DNA sequence: TGCGCCAGCAGCCCCCCCGAATCAGGGAGTAGCACAGATACGCAGTATTTT. The rearrangement links TRBV5-1 to TRBJ2-3, with D perhaps assigned TRBD1 or TRBD2 (5 bases each). The V end lost 4 bases, the J end lost 0 bases, and 18 bases lay between the germline ends. CDR1 and CDR2 (germline): SGHRS, YFSETQ. This CDR3 has 17 amino acids.

With respect to this clone: The junction differs from germline at one of its ends, possibly a read error. J is TRBJ1-3 and V is TRBV2, with D uncertain. This CDR3 contains 14 residues. Germline V gene data show CDR1 as SNHLY and CDR2 as FYNNEI. CDR3 in amino acids: CASSGTDSGNTIYF. CDR3 in DNA: TGTGCCAGCAGTGGCACTGACTCTGGAAATACCATATATTTT.

This clone came up once. Other DNA variants within this sample encode the same CDR3. The chain uses TRBV4-3 and TRBJ2-7, with D possibly called TRBD1 or TRBD2 (6 bases each). Per germline, CDR1 LGHNA and CDR2 YSLEER. Deletions cut 0 bases from V and 4 bases from J, with 13 bases between. The CDR3 consists of 15 residues. The CDR3 coding sequence is TGCGCCAGCAGCCAAGATCCCGGGGGCTCGTACGAGCAGTACTTC. Amino acids: CASSQDPGGSYEQYF.

The chain links TRBV29-1 to TRBJ2-3, with D possibly matching TRBD1 (5 bases). V was shortened by 4 bases and J by 4 bases, with 12 bases between the two germline ends. The CDR3 consists of 13 residues. Looked up from germline, CDR1 is SQVTM and CDR2 is ANQGSEA. In DNA form, the CDR3 reads TGCAGCGTTGCCCCGACAGTCCCAGATACGCAGTATTTT. Its translation is CSVAPTVPDTQYF.

The CDR3 sequence is CASTDKADTQYF. The CDR3 DNA is TGTGCCAGTACCGACAAGGCTGATACGCAGTATTTT. This sequence joins TRBV2 and TRBJ2-3; D gene unclear. The germline V and J ends were trimmed by 9 bases and 6 bases, with 13 bases remaining between them. The CDR3 spans 12 residues. The germline V gene has CDR1 SNHLY and CDR2 FYNNEI. Full variable domain (missing parts from reference TRBV2 and TRBJ2-3): EPEVTQTPSHQVTQMGQEVILRCVPISNHLYFYWYRQILGQKVEFLVSFYNNEISEKSEIFDDQFSVERPDGSNFTLKIRSTKLEDSAMYFCASTDKADTQYFGPGTRLTVL.

This clone came up once. V is TRBV4-1 and J is TRBJ1-4, with TRBD1 as a possible D gene (5 bases). The CDR3 is made up of 17 amino acids. Trimming stripped 1 base from V and 2 bases from J, with 14 bases between. Germline V gene lookup returns CDR1 MGHRA and CDR2 YSYEKL. Here the CDR3 DNA reads TGCGCCAGCAGCCAAGCCCTGGGGCGTCGGACTAATGAAAAACTGTTTTTT. It encodes CASSQALGRRTNEKLFF.

The gene calls are TRBV2 and TRBJ1-1; 7 nucleotides line up with TRBD1. Germline assignment: CDR1 SNHLY and CDR2 FYNNEI. The CDR3 totals 15 residues. Trimming at V came to 7 bases and at J to 0 bases, leaving 8 bases not matched to a gene. This CDR3 reads CASTRDSTLNTEAFF. As DNA, the CDR3 is TGTGCCAGCACCCGGGACAGCACCTTGAACACTGAAGCTTTCTTT.